These T cell receptor beta chains were read from a single sample in a study of cytomegalovirus exposure and HLA in healthy donors. The method was immunoSEQ multiplex PCR; TCRdb's version includes in-frame clones alone and lacks a portion of them. The table includes about 73,000 clones, approximately 94% detected once. The sample consisted of PBMCs. These TCRs come from a woman aged 18-29 years in good health and CMV-seropositive. Each CDR3 is given with its conserved first and last residue. The D gene is left open where the match is weak. Expanded clones are given a class, and other clones once, few, many or no size at all.

v_call	clone_size	j_call	d_call	cdr3_aa	cdr3_nt
TRBV5-5	-	TRBJ1-2	TRBD1	CASSSGGSKGYTF	TGTGCCAGCAGCTCAGGGGGTAGTAAGGGCTACACCTTC
TRBV5-6	-	TRBJ1-6	TRBD1	CASSSQNRDRVDSPLHF	TGTGCCAGCAGCTCCCAGAACCGGGACAGGGTAGATTCACCCCTCCACTTT
TRBV7-9	-	TRBJ2-2	-	CASSLMGGEPGELFF	TGTGCCAGCAGCTTAATGGGGGGAGAACCCGGGGAGCTGTTTTTT
TRBV4-1	-	TRBJ1-5	TRBD1	CASSHSGTGDQPQHF	TGCGCCAGCAGCCACTCCGGGACAGGGGATCAGCCCCAGCATTTT
TRBV4-1	-	TRBJ2-1	TRBD2	CASSPEATSGGASEQFF	TGCGCCAGCAGCCCTGAAGCCACTAGCGGGGGGGCCAGTGAGCAGTTCTTC
TRBV2	-	TRBJ2-5	TRBD1	CASNRRTGTGILETQYF	TGTGCCAGCAACCGACGAACCGGGACAGGGATTTTAGAGACCCAGTACTTC
TRBV28	-	TRBJ2-7	TRBD1	CASSSDREFVEQYF	TGTGCCAGCAGCTCAGACAGGGAGTTCGTCGAGCAGTACTTC
TRBV27	-	TRBJ2-1	-	CASSLIKGYEQFF	TGTGCCAGCAGTTTGATTAAGGGGTACGAGCAGTTCTTC
TRBV11-2	-	TRBJ2-3	-	CASSLGVLATDTQYF	TGTGCCAGCAGCTTAGGAGTATTAGCCACAGATACGCAGTATTTT
TRBV7-8	-	TRBJ2-1	TRBD1	CASSLEAGQGSYNEQFF	TGTGCCAGCAGCTTAGAGGCGGGACAGGGTTCCTACAATGAGCAGTTCTTC
TRBV27	-	TRBJ1-4	-	CASSSRNRQIVFF	TGTGCCAGCAGTTCGAGAAACCGACAGATAGTGTTTTTT
TRBV4-2	-	TRBJ2-3	-	CASSQDLKMTSSTDTQYF	TGTGCCAGCAGCCAAGACCTAAAAATGACTAGTAGCACAGATACGCAGTATTTT
TRBV7-8	-	TRBJ1-6	-	CASSLEEVSPALHF	TGTGCCAGCAGCTTAGAGGAGGTGTCACCGGCCCTCCACTTT
TRBV11-3	-	TRBJ2-1	TRBD2	CASSLHSGDYNEQFF	TGTGCCAGCAGCTTACATAGCGGGGACTACAATGAGCAGTTCTTC
TRBV5-4	-	TRBJ2-5	-	CASSLRRNQETQYF	TGTGCCAGCAGCTTGAGGCGGAACCAAGAGACCCAGTACTTC
TRBV5-1	-	TRBJ2-1	-	CASSLGPGGRGNEQFF	TGCGCCAGCAGCTTGGGCCCGGGGGGCCGTGGCAATGAGCAGTTCTTC
TRBV28	-	TRBJ1-4	TRBD1	CASSKTGAGEKLFF	TGTGCCAGCAGCAAGACAGGGGCGGGTGAAAAACTGTTTTTT
TRBV4-3	-	TRBJ1-2	-	CASSPSDRWYGYTF	TGCGCCAGCAGCCCATCTGACAGGTGGTATGGCTACACCTTC
TRBV5-4	-	TRBJ2-5	TRBD1	CASTIQGVEETQYF	TGTGCCAGCACCATTCAGGGGGTGGAAGAGACCCAGTACTTC
TRBV5-1	-	TRBJ2-7	TRBD2	CASSRTSGRNYYEQYF	TGCGCCAGCAGTCGGACTAGCGGGAGGAATTACTACGAGCAGTACTTC
TRBV19	-	TRBJ2-6	-	CASSLRGSGANVLTF	TGTGCCAGTAGTTTAAGGGGCTCTGGGGCCAACGTCCTGACTTTC
TRBV28	-	TRBJ1-1	-	CASSTGGRYTEAFF	TGTGCCAGCAGTACGGGGGGGCGGTACACTGAAGCTTTCTTT
TRBV6-5	-	TRBJ1-5	TRBD1	CASSWDRTQPQHF	TGTGCCAGCAGCTGGGACAGAACTCAGCCCCAGCATTTT
TRBV28	-	TRBJ2-7	-	CASKSGSQGYEQYF	TGTGCCAGCAAATCAGGGTCTCAGGGCTACGAGCAGTACTTC
TRBV6-1	-	TRBJ2-7	-	CASLGADPLYEQYF	TGTGCCAGCTTAGGGGCAGACCCTCTCTACGAGCAGTACTTC
TRBV27	-	TRBJ1-1	-	CASSSFWTRRGGWTEAFF	TGTGCCAGCAGCTCCTTCTGGACCAGGCGAGGGGGATGGACTGAAGCTTTCTTT
TRBV2	-	TRBJ1-1	-	CASQQAWNTEAFF	TGTGCCAGCCAACAAGCGTGGAACACTGAAGCTTTCTTT
TRBV28	-	TRBJ1-2	TRBD1	CASSAHGGQGTYGYTF	TGTGCCAGCAGCGCCCATGGGGGACAGGGGACCTATGGCTACACCTTC
TRBV28	-	TRBJ1-2	-	CASSLGGALVYGYTF	TGTGCCAGCAGTTTAGGGGGGGCGCTTGTATATGGCTACACCTTC
TRBV7-2	-	TRBJ2-5	TRBD1	CASRGGQGKTQYF	TGTGCCAGCAGGGGGGGACAGGGGAAGACCCAGTACTTC
TRBV7-3	-	TRBJ2-5	TRBD1	CASSRGQGETQYF	TGTGCCAGCAGCCGCGGACAGGGAGAGACCCAGTACTTC
TRBV4-1	-	TRBJ2-2	TRBD1	CASSQDRWQGANTGELFF	TGCGCCAGCAGCCAAGATAGATGGCAGGGGGCGAACACCGGGGAGCTGTTTTTT
TRBV25-1	-	TRBJ2-3	-	CASSESPRLDTQYF	TGTGCCAGCAGTGAATCCCCTAGACTGGATACGCAGTATTTT
TRBV4-2	-	TRBJ2-5	TRBD2	CASSQEGRRGIEETQYF	TGTGCCAGCAGCCAAGAAGGGCGGCGGGGGATAGAGGAGACCCAGTACTTC
TRBV13	few	TRBJ2-1	TRBD2	CASSFKSGGSYNEQFF	TGTGCCAGCAGCTTCAAGAGCGGGGGCTCATACAATGAGCAGTTCTTC
TRBV19	-	TRBJ1-5	TRBD1	CASSFRQGGNQPQHF	TGTGCCAGTAGTTTCCGACAGGGTGGGAATCAGCCCCAGCATTTT
TRBV5-4	-	TRBJ1-1	-	CASSFGGMNTEAFF	TGTGCCAGCAGCTTCGGGGGGATGAACACTGAAGCTTTCTTT
TRBV19	-	TRBJ1-1	-	CASSVARNEAFF	TGTGCCAGTAGTGTTGCGCGGAATGAAGCTTTCTTT
TRBV9	-	TRBJ1-1	TRBD1	CASSVTGTGAEAFF	TGTGCCAGCAGCGTAACGGGGACAGGGGCTGAAGCTTTCTTT
TRBV5-4	-	TRBJ1-3	-	CASSLTGRNTIYF	TGTGCCAGCAGCTTGACAGGCCGAAACACCATATATTTT
TRBV5-1	-	TRBJ1-2	-	CASSLAGGSLYGYTF	TGCGCCAGCAGCTTGGCCGGCGGCAGCCTATATGGCTACACCTTC
TRBV7-9	-	TRBJ2-7	-	CASSYDKNEQYF	TGTGCCAGCAGCTATGACAAAAACGAGCAGTACTTC